Each of the 21 T cell receptor beta chains below was sequenced from the same sample in a study of response to subunit inactivated influenza vaccine. In TCRdb, the RT-PCR reads were re-called with MiXCR into one record per CDR3 protein. The sample comprises about 500,000 distinct CDR3 sequences, more than 15% of which are singletons, and 2.5% to 3.5% rests with the top ten. The source material was CD4+ T cells sorted from PBMCs, sampled approximately 25 months after vaccination. Every receptor here comes from a man between 50 and 69 years old who received an inactivated influenza vaccine.

This clonotype was found many times. The chain combines TRBV5-1 with TRBJ1-5; 10 nucleotides align to TRBD1. V shed 4 bases and J 2 bases; nucleotides not matched to a gene: 6. Germline V gene sequence: CDR1 SGHRS, CDR2 YFSETQ. This CDR3 is 16 amino acids long. The DNA for the CDR3 is TGCGCCAGCAGCCCAGGGACAGGGGTGGGCAATCAGCCCCAGCATTTT. Its translation is CASSPGTGVGNQPQHF.

There are a few counts of this clonotype. The J gene is TRBJ2-3, the V gene TRBV5-5, with TRBD1 identical over 7 bases. With 2 bases clipped from V and 1 base from J, the junction kept 13 bases outside the gene matches. CDR1 and CDR2 (germline): SGHKS, YYEKEE (reference sequence). The CDR3 is 18 residues long. DNA for the CDR3: TGTGCCAGCAGCTTAGGGTTGCAGGGGGTGAGGGGCACAGATACGCAGTATTTT. It codes for CASSLGLQGVRGTDTQYF.

A few counts support this clonotype. The CDR3 reads CASSRTSVNYEQYF. As DNA, the CDR3 is TGTGCCAGCAGCCGAACTAGCGTGAACTACGAGCAGTACTTC. The rearrangement links TRBV7-2 to TRBJ2-7, with 7 bases that match TRBD2. The CDR3 has 14 residues. In germline, CDR1 is SGHTA, CDR2 FQGNSA. V shed 5 bases, J shed 3 bases, and the junction held 7 bases outside the gene matches.

This clonotype was recorded a few times. The chain is built from TRBV5-5 and TRBJ1-2, with TRBD1 identical over 7 bases. The junction had 10 bases not matched to a gene; V was cut back by 0 bases and J by 8 bases. The CDR3 is 15 residues long. Looked up from germline, CDR1 is SGHKS and CDR2 is YYEKEE (reference sequence). This chain's CDR3 is CASSLGAEGAEGYTF. The CDR3 DNA is TGTGCCAGCAGCTTGGGAGCAGAGGGGGCAGAAGGCTACACCTTC.

CDR3 in DNA: TGTGCCAGCAGCTCCGACGGACGCTTACAAGAGACCCAGTACTTC. Its protein product is CASSSDGRLQETQYF. V is TRBV7-9 and J is TRBJ2-5, with no clear D. Germline V gene sequence: CDR1 SEHNR, CDR2 FQNEAQ (reference sequence). CDR3 length: 15 residues. Trimming took off 4 bases at V and 2 bases at J, with 14 bases between the two ends.

In this sample, this clonotype turned up a few times. The chain joins TRBV29-1 to TRBJ2-5; D possibly uses TRBD1 or TRBD2 (6 bases each). Germline-derived CDR1 and CDR2 are SQVTM and ANQGSEA. This CDR3 has 12 residues. The V gene lost 4 bases and the J gene lost 3 bases, with 9 bases spanning the gap. CDR3 residues: CSVAGAEETQYF. As DNA, the CDR3 is TGCAGCGTTGCGGGGGCTGAAGAGACCCAGTACTTC.

The rearrangement links TRBV20-1 to TRBJ1-4; D is unclear. This CDR3 contains 13 residues. The germline gives CDR1 DFQATT, CDR2 SNEGSKA (reference sequence). Deletions cut 3 bases from V and 4 bases from J, with 9 bases between. The CDR3 bases are TGCAGTGCTAGTCCAGCCTATAATGAAAAACTGTTTTTT. This sequence encodes CSASPAYNEKLFF.

The chain combines TRBV5-5 with TRBJ2-3; 10 positions agree with TRBD2. The CDR3 has 15 amino acids. Germline CDR1 and CDR2: SGHKS and YYEKEE (reference sequence). The junction had 7 bases not matched to a gene; V was cut back by 4 bases and J by 5 bases. The CDR3 loop is CASSGLAGVGDTQYF. The CDR3 DNA follows: TGTGCCAGCAGCGGCCTAGCGGGAGTTGGAGATACGCAGTATTTT. Drawing the rest from reference TRBV5-5 and TRBJ2-3, the complete variable domain is DAGVTQSPTHLIKTRGQQVTLRCSPISGHKSVSWYQQVLGQGPQFIFQYYEKEERGRGNFPDRFSARQFPNYSSELNVNALLLGDSALYLCASSGLAGVGDTQYFGPGTRLTVL.

This clonotype was detected a few times. The chain recombines TRBV7-2 with TRBJ2-2; 11 bases match TRBD2. The V gene end was trimmed by 6 bases and the J gene end by 7 bases; junction bases not matched to a gene: 7. Germline V gene data show CDR1 as SGHTA and CDR2 as FQGNSA. The CDR3 runs to 15 residues. The CDR3 coding sequence is TGTGCCAGCAGGCTAGCGGGAGGTTTTGGCGGGGAGCTGTTTTTT. Translating it yields CASRLAGGFGGELFF.

The chain carries TRBV28 and TRBJ1-2; D is uncertain. The germline gives CDR1 MDHEN, CDR2 SYDVKM. The CDR3 length is 16 residues. V was trimmed by 6 bases and J by 4 bases, leaving 21 bases between them. The CDR3 region has the DNA TGTGCCAGCAGCCCCCGGGTGGGGAGCCCTATCTATGGCTACACCTTC. Its translation is CASSPRVGSPIYGYTF.

The chain combines TRBV10-3 with TRBJ1-5; D gene unclear. Deletions cut 0 bases from V and 5 bases from J, with 5 bases between. The CDR3 extends over 13 amino acids. Looked up from germline, CDR1 is ENHRY and CDR2 is SYGVKD. In nucleotides, the CDR3 is TGTGCCATCAGTGAGTCCCAGGATCAGCCCCAGCATTTT. Translated: CAISESQDQPQHF.

This clonotype has only a few counts. The CDR3 here is CSGQDYGYTF. CDR3 in DNA: TGCAGTGGTCAGGACTATGGCTACACCTTC. The chain carries TRBV20-1 and TRBJ1-2; D is ambiguous. Trimming cost V 7 bases and J 3 bases, with 6 bases left between them. The CDR3 has 10 residues. CDR1 is DFQATT, CDR2 SNEGSKA, per germline (reference sequence).

In this sample, this clonotype turned up many times. CDR3 DNA: TGTGCCAGCAGTTCCAGGCTGAGGGGGGCTGAAGCTTTCTTT. The encoded protein is CASSSRLRGAEAFF. The rearrangement joins TRBV12-3 or TRBV12-4 to TRBJ1-1; weak D call: TRBD1 (6 bases). With 4 bases removed from V and 6 bases from J, the gap between germline ends came to 15 bases. The length of the CDR3 is 14 residues.

The rearrangement joins TRBV7-6 to TRBJ2-2, with D possibly TRBD1 on 6 matching bases. CDR1 is SGHVS, CDR2 FNYEAQ, per germline. The CDR3 runs 15 residues. The V end was cut by 4 bases, the J end by 4 bases, with 13 bases between. CDR3 sequence: CASSSSQGSTGELFF. The CDR3, as DNA: TGTGCCAGCAGCTCATCACAGGGTTCCACCGGGGAGCTGTTTTTT. Filled out from reference TRBV7-6 and TRBJ2-2, the complete variable domain reads GAGVSQSPRYKVTKRGQDVALRCDPISGHVSLYWYRQALGQGPEFLTYFNYEAQQDKSGLPNDRFSAERPEGSISTLTIQRTEQRDSAMYRCASSSSQGSTGELFFGEGSRLTVL.

The CDR3 DNA reads as TGTGCCAGCAGCAAAAGAAACCAATGGGATACGCAGTATTTT. This codes for CASSKRNQWDTQYF. The chain employs TRBV21-1 and TRBJ2-3. TRBV21-1 is deemed a pseudogene. This CDR3 contains 14 residues.

This clonotype occurred a few times. The chain carries TRBV24-1 and TRBJ2-3; no clear D. The germline V and J ends were trimmed by 6 bases and 2 bases, with 11 bases remaining between them. The CDR3 has 14 residues. Germline assignment: CDR1 KGHDR and CDR2 SFDVKD. CDR3: CATSSADSTDTQYF. The CDR3 DNA is TGTGCCACCAGTAGCGCAGATTCCACAGATACGCAGTATTTT.

A few counts support this clonotype. The chain is built from TRBV20-1 and TRBJ1-1; D is perhaps TRBD1 (5 bases). This CDR3 comprises 14 residues. Deletions cut 8 bases from V and 1 base from J, with 17 bases between. Germline CDR1 is DFQATT and CDR2 is SNEGSKA (reference sequence). The CDR3 loop is CSRAGKFKNTEAFF. The CDR3 nucleotides are TGCAGTCGGGCAGGGAAGTTTAAGAACACTGAAGCTTTCTTT.

The chain couples TRBV7-2 to TRBJ2-7; perhaps TRBD1 as D (6 bases). The germline V gene encodes CDR1 SGHTA and CDR2 FQGNSA. The CDR3 covers 12 residues. The V end was cut by 5 bases, the J end by 4 bases, with 9 bases between. The CDR3 DNA is TGTGCCAGCAGCGCCGGGACATACGAGCAGTACTTC. Translating it yields CASSAGTYEQYF.

The V call is TRBV27, the J call TRBJ2-7; D unresolved. The CDR3 is 15 amino acids. Germline V gene data show CDR1 as MNHEY and CDR2 as SMNVEV (reference sequence). The ends were cut back, 3 bases at V and 2 bases at J, with 14 bases in the middle. The CDR3 DNA follows: TGTGCCAGCAGTTTTGGGCAGAAAGTGACCTACGAGCAGTACTTC. Its translation: CASSFGQKVTYEQYF.

This clonotype was picked up many times. This chain links TRBV29-1 with TRBJ2-5; 11 positions agree with TRBD2. This CDR3 has 15 amino acids. Losses at the gene ends were 3 bases for V and 2 bases for J; bases not matched to a gene: 5. The germline gives CDR1 SQVTM, CDR2 ANQGSEA. This chain's CDR3 is CSVDTSGSFQETQYF. Here the CDR3 DNA reads TGCAGCGTTGACACTAGCGGGAGTTTTCAAGAGACCCAGTACTTC. Variable domain in full (rest from reference TRBV29-1 and TRBJ2-5): SAVISQKPSRDICQRGTSLTIQCQVDSQVTMMFWYRQQPGQSLTLIATANQGSEATYESGFVIDKFPISRPNLTFSTLTVSNMSPEDSSIYLCSVDTSGSFQETQYFGPGTRLLVL.

This clonotype was seen repeatedly, ten times or more. The rearrangement links TRBV5-6 to TRBJ2-1; 10 bases agree with TRBD2. With 4 bases clipped from V and 5 bases from J, the junction kept 12 bases outside the gene matches. CDR3 length equals 17 residues. Germline V gene data show CDR1 as SGHDT and CDR2 as YYEEEE. The CDR3 here is CASSLAGVRGKNNEQFF. CDR3 DNA sequence: TGTGCCAGCAGCCTAGCGGGAGTGCGGGGAAAGAACAATGAGCAGTTCTTC.